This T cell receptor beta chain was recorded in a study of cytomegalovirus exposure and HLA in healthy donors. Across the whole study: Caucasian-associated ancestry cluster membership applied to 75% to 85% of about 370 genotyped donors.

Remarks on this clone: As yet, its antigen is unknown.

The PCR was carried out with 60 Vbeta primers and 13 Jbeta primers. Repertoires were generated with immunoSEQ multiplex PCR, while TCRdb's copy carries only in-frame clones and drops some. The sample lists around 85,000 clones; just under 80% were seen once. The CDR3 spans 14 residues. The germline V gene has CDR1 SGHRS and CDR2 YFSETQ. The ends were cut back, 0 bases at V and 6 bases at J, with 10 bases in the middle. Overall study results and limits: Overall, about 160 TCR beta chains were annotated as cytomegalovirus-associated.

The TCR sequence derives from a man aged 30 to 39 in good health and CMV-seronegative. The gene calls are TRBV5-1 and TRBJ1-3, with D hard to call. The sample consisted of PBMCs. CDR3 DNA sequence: TGCGCCAGCAGCTTGGGGGCATTGGAAAACACCATATATTTT. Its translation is CASSLGALENTIYF.